Presented here are 19 T cell receptor beta chains from one specimen sequenced in a study of T cell changes during pregnancy in multiple sclerosis. Clones were read by immunoSEQ multiplex PCR, and TCRdb kept only the in-frame ones, dropping some. The top ten clones hold 1.4% of a sample with about 69,000 clones, approximately 91% of them seen once. The input for sequencing was peripheral blood, taken in the third trimester of pregnancy. The receptors shown here come from a female donor with multiple sclerosis, enrolled in a pregnancy study.

This chain joins TRBV19 and TRBJ1-4; TRBD1 agrees at 7 bases. CDR1 is LNHDA, CDR2 SQIVND, per germline (reference sequence). V was clipped by 11 bases and J by 6 bases; unmatched bases: 6. CDR3 length: 12 amino acids. CDR3 sequence: CAVQGPDEKLFF. Here the CDR3 DNA reads TGTGCCGTACAGGGGCCGGATGAAAAACTGTTTTTT.

This chain joins TRBV23-1 and TRBJ2-3; 8 nucleotides match TRBD1. TRBV23-1 is an ORF for which the function is uncertain. This CDR3 is built from 17 residues. The V and J ends lost 3 bases and 0 bases, in that order; junction bases with no gene match: 8. The CDR3 spells CASSHPATGASTDTQYF. In DNA form, the CDR3 reads TGCGCCAGCAGTCATCCCGCGACAGGGGCCAGCACAGATACGCAGTATTTT.

The chain couples TRBV5-1 to TRBJ2-5, with 12 bases aligning to TRBD2. From germline, CDR1 is SGHRS and CDR2 YFSETQ. The CDR3 spans 16 residues. V lost 0 bases and J lost 3; bases outside the gene matches: 3. The CDR3 coding sequence is TGCGCCAGCAGCTTGGGGGCTAGCGGGGGGGAAGAGACCCAGTACTTC. Its translation is CASSLGASGGEETQYF.

This clone was recorded once. V gene TRBV9 combines with J gene TRBJ2-1; perhaps TRBD1 as D (6 bases). The germline V and J ends were trimmed by 0 bases and 2 bases, with 18 bases remaining between them. Germline values: CDR1 SGDLS, CDR2 YYNGEE. The CDR3 is made up of 18 amino acids. DNA for the CDR3: TGTGCCAGCAGCGTAGCCAGCGTTTTGGGGGACACCTACAATGAGCAGTTCTTC. It specifies CASSVASVLGDTYNEQFF.

The V call is TRBV7-2, the J call TRBJ1-1, with D perhaps matching TRBD1 (5 bases). From germline, CDR1 is SGHTA and CDR2 FQGNSA. Trimming cost V 3 bases and J 3 bases, with 11 bases left between them. The length of the CDR3 is 14 residues. The CDR3 here is CASSFRWGDTEAFF. For the CDR3, the DNA is TGTGCCAGCAGCTTTAGGTGGGGCGACACTGAAGCTTTCTTT.

The DNA for the CDR3 is TGTGCCAGCAGCGTAGAGGGACTAGCTATAGGTGAGCAGTTCTTC. Its protein product is CASSVEGLAIGEQFF. The chain uses TRBV9 and TRBJ2-1; 9 positions agree with TRBD2. The CDR3 is 15 residues long. V lost 0 bases, J lost 9 bases, and 7 bases stayed unmatched. Germline V gene sequence: CDR1 SGDLS, CDR2 YYNGEE.

The chain joins TRBV5-1 to TRBJ2-6; possible D gene TRBD1, 5 bases. Trimming cost V 4 bases and J 0 bases, with 8 bases left between them. This CDR3 is built from 15 residues. The germline V gene encodes CDR1 SGHRS and CDR2 YFSETQ. The CDR3 spells CASSPQGSGANVLTF. In DNA form, the CDR3 reads TGCGCCAGCAGCCCCCAGGGCTCTGGGGCCAACGTCCTGACTTTC.

The rearrangement joins TRBV9 to TRBJ1-2, with 10 bases matching TRBD1. Germline V gene data show CDR1 as SGDLS and CDR2 as YYNGEE. Losses at the gene ends were 4 bases for V and 7 bases for J; bases not matched to a gene: 4. CDR3 length: 13 amino acids. CDR3 nucleotide sequence: TGTGCCAGCAGCAGTGGACAGGGGGTTGGCTACACCTTC. It yields the protein CASSSGQGVGYTF.

The chain links TRBV14 to TRBJ2-3, with 8 bases that match TRBD1. Germline values: CDR1 SGHDN, CDR2 FVKESK. V gave up 0 bases and J gave up 2 bases; unmatched junction bases: 7. The length of the CDR3 is 17 residues. This chain's CDR3 is CASSQDQTGQATDTQYF. The CDR3 DNA reads as TGTGCCAGCAGCCAAGATCAAACGGGACAGGCCACAGATACGCAGTATTTT.

This chain joins TRBV25-1 and TRBJ2-7, with D maybe TRBD1 (6 bases). The CDR3 is 14 residues long. Germline V gene sequence: CDR1 MGHDK, CDR2 SYGVNS. Trimming stripped 6 bases from V and 2 bases from J, with 14 bases between. CDR3 bases: TGTGCCAGCAGGGGTCGGACAGAGCCCTACGAGCAGTACTTC. This codes for CASRGRTEPYEQYF.

The genes are TRBV19 and TRBJ1-4; possibly TRBD1 for D (5 bases). The CDR3 spans 14 residues. V was trimmed by 2 bases and J by 5 bases, leaving 9 bases between them. Germline lookup yields CDR1 LNHDA and CDR2 SQIVND (reference sequence). CDR3 region: CASSIMGQNEKLFF. The CDR3 nucleotides are TGTGCCAGTAGTATAATGGGGCAGAATGAAAAACTGTTTTTT.

The chain has TRBV10-3 and TRBJ1-3, with D hard to call. The CDR3 totals 16 residues. Germline V gene lookup returns CDR1 ENHRY and CDR2 SYGVKD. The V gene lost 2 bases and the J gene lost 0 bases, with 11 bases spanning the gap. CDR3 in amino acids: CAISEPHLYSGNTIYF. As DNA, the CDR3 is TGTGCCATCAGTGAGCCACATCTTTACTCTGGAAACACCATATATTTT.

The rearrangement joins TRBV27 to TRBJ2-1; possibly TRBD1 for D (6 bases). Germline values: CDR1 MNHEY, CDR2 SMNVEV (reference sequence). V was cut by 5 bases and J by 12 bases, with 26 bases left in between. The CDR3 is 16 residues long. CDR3 sequence (DNA): TGTGCCAGCAGTCCGCTTAGCAGTGTCGGACAGCAGGGGCAGTTCTTC. This gives the protein CASSPLSSVGQQGQFF.

This rearrangement joins TRBV5-1 to TRBJ2-7, with 7 bases lining up with TRBD1. The germline V gene encodes CDR1 SGHRS and CDR2 YFSETQ. The CDR3 loop spans 13 amino acids. The V segment lost 4 bases and the J segment 4 bases; nucleotides outside the gene matches: 5. The chain's CDR3 is CASSRGQFYEQYF. CDR3 sequence (DNA): TGCGCCAGCAGCCGGGGACAGTTTTACGAGCAGTACTTC. The full variable domain, its missing parts supplied by reference TRBV5-1 and TRBJ2-7, is KAGVTQTPRYLIKTRGQQVTLSCSPISGHRSVSWYQQTPGQGLQFLFEYFSETQRNKGNFPGRFSGRQFSNSRSEMNVSTLELGDSALYLCASSRGQFYEQYFGPGTRLTVT.

The CDR3 DNA follows: TGTGCCAGCAGTCGCGACGGGAGTCAGCAGTACTTC. Protein: CASSRDGSQQYF. The chain has TRBV7-9 and TRBJ2-7, with D possibly matching TRBD2 (6 bases). This CDR3 region has 12 residues. Germline-derived CDR1 and CDR2 are SEHNR and FQNEAQ (reference sequence). V lost 6 bases, J lost 8 bases, and 14 bases lay in between.

The chain recombines TRBV2 with TRBJ1-1, with a possible D match to TRBD1 (6 bases). Germline V gene lookup returns CDR1 SNHLY and CDR2 FYNNEI. Between the trimmed V and J ends, which lost 7 bases and 0 bases, there was a span of 9 bases. The CDR3 spans 13 residues. CDR3 loop: CASTRGMNTEAFF. The CDR3 bases are TGTGCCAGCACCAGGGGAATGAACACTGAAGCTTTCTTT.

The chain employs TRBV7-9 and TRBJ2-5; D may be TRBD2 (5 bases). The CDR3 totals 12 residues. Per the germline V gene, CDR1 is SEHNR and CDR2 is FQNEAQ (reference sequence). V was pared by 5 bases and J by 5 bases, with 9 bases between. The CDR3 DNA is TGTGCCAGCAGCCGGGGTGGCGAGACCCAGTACTTC. Encoded protein: CASSRGGETQYF.

The rearrangement joins TRBV7-2 to TRBJ1-2; 7 bases align to TRBD1. Germline trimming cut 5 bases from V and 6 bases from J; bases unmatched to any gene: 9. This CDR3 contains 14 residues. The germline V gene has CDR1 SGHTA and CDR2 FQGNSA. The CDR3: CASSTHRGLDGYTF. DNA for the CDR3: TGTGCCAGCAGCACACACAGGGGTTTGGATGGCTACACCTTC. Looking up the rest from reference TRBV7-2 and TRBJ1-2 gives the full variable domain: GAGVSQSPSNKVTEKGKDVELRCDPISGHTALYWYRQSLGQGLEFLIYFQGNSAPDKSGLPSDRFSAERTGGSVSTLTIQRTQQEDSAVYLCASSTHRGLDGYTFGSGTRLTVV.

This chain joins TRBV2 and TRBJ1-2, with 8 bases fitting TRBD1. V lost 11 bases, J lost 4 bases, and 6 bases stayed unmatched. This CDR3 contains 12 residues. Germline CDR1 and CDR2: SNHLY and FYNNEI. The CDR3 spells CARLGQAYGYTF. In DNA form, the CDR3 reads TGTGCCCGCCTGGGACAGGCCTATGGCTACACCTTC.